Below, one T cell receptor beta chain is given with its context. The target antigen is unknown. This sample is part of a study of blood T cells in healthy people across ages. Alongside a J-beta primer mix, a sample-barcoded 5' primer served in a second PCR lasting roughly 6 to 11 cycles. Template switching added a 12-random-nucleotide identifier to every cDNA molecule. TCRdb re-derived calls from the 5' RACE reads in MiXCR, one entry per CDR3 protein. In the table there are about 400,000 distinct CDR3 sequences, over 45% of which are singletons. Whole-study findings and limits: The study found more naive CD4+ cells and higher diversity in long-lived than aged donors. When one million T cells were used, diversity estimates were thought to be underestimates. What prevented conclusive comparison of naive and antigen-experienced cells was that PBMCs were unsorted.

This sequence originates from a man in his fifties or sixties in good health. The sample was blood.

The CDR3: CASRVGTGGNEQFF. The DNA of the CDR3 is TGCGCCAGCAGGGTCGGGACAGGGGGGAATGAGCAGTTCTTC. The V and J genes are TRBV5-1 and TRBJ2-1; 11 bases fit TRBD1. The length of the CDR3 is 14 residues. Germline trimming cut 5 bases from V and 7 bases from J; bases unmatched to any gene: 5. CDR1 and CDR2 (germline): SGHRS, YFSETQ.